The source of this T cell receptor (beta chain) is a study of cytomegalovirus exposure and HLA in healthy donors. Study-level results: In a later analysis, TCR beta V- and J-gene trimming showed a link to a missense DCLRE1C variant.

Germline CDR1 and CDR2: WSHSY and SAAADI. Losses at the gene ends were 8 bases for V and 13 bases for J; bases not matched to a gene: 7. The CDR3 has 12 residues. The PCR had 60 Vbeta and 13 Jbeta primers. The data were produced by immunoSEQ multiplex PCR, yet TCRdb's version contains in-frame clones alone and is incomplete. The sample consists of 130,000 to 150,000 clones, 79% of them appearing once. With regard to this clone: Its antigen is as yet unknown.

The gene calls are TRBV10-2 and TRBJ2-4, with 11 bases lining up with TRBD2. The source of this sequence is a middle-aged woman in good health and CMV-seropositive. Sequences were obtained from PBMCs. The chain's CDR3 is CASGEIAGGQYF. DNA for the CDR3: TGCGCCAGCGGGGAGATAGCGGGGGGGCAGTACTTC.